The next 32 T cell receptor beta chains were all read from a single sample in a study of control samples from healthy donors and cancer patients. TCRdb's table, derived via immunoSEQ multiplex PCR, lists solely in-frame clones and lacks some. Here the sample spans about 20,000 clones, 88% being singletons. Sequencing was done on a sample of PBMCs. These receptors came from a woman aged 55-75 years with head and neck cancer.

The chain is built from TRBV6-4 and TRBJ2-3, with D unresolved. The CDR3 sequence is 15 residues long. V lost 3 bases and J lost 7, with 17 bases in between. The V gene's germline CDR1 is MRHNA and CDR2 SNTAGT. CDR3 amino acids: CASSEGMAGVNTQYF. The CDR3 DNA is TGTGCCAGCAGTGAGGGGATGGCCGGCGTAAATACGCAGTATTTT.

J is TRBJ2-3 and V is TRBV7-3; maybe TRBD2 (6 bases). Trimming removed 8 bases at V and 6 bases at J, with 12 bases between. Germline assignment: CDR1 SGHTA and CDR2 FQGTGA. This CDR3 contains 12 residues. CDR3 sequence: CASSLGTDTQYF. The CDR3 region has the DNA TGTGCCAGCTCATTAGGGACTGATACGCAGTATTTT.

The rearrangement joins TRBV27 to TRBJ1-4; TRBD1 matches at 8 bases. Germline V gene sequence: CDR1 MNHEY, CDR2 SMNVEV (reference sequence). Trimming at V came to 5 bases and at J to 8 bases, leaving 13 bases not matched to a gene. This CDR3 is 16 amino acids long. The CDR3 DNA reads TGTGCCAGCAGTGCCTACCGGGACAGGTGGCGGGAAAAACTGTTTTTT. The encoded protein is CASSAYRDRWREKLFF.

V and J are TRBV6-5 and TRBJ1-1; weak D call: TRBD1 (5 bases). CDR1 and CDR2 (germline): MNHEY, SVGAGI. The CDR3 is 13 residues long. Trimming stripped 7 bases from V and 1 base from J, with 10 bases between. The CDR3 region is CASTGVKNTEAFF. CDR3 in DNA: TGTGCCAGCACGGGGGTGAAGAACACTGAAGCTTTCTTT.

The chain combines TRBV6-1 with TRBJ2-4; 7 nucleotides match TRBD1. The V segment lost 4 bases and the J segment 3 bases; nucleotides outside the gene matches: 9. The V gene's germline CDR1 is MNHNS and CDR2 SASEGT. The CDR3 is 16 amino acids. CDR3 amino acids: CASSGQGPVDKNIQYF. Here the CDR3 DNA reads TGTGCCAGCAGTGGACAGGGCCCGGTGGACAAAAACATTCAGTACTTC.

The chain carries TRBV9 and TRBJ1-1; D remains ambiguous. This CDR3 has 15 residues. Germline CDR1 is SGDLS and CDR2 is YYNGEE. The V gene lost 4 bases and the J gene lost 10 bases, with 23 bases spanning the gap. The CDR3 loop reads CASSPQEGFLVRAFF. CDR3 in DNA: TGTGCCAGCAGCCCCCAAGAAGGCTTTCTCGTAAGAGCTTTCTTT.

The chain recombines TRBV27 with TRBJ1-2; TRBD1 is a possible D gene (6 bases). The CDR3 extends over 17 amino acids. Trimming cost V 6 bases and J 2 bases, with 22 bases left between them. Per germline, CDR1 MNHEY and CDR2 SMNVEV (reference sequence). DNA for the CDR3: TGTGCCAGCAGCCCCCTGGGGGCTCTCAGAAGGAACTATGGCTACACCTTC. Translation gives CASSPLGALRRNYGYTF.

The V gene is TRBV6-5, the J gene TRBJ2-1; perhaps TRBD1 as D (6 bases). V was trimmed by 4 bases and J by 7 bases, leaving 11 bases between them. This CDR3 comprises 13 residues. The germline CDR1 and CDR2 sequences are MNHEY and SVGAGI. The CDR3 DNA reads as TGTGCCAGCAGTTTTACACAGGGAAATGAGCAGTTCTTC. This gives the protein CASSFTQGNEQFF.

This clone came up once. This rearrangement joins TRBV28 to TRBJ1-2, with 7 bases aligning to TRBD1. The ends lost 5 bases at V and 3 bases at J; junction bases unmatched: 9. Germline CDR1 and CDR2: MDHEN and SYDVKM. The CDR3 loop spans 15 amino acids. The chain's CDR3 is CASSLTQGDYYGYTF. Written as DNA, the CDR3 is TGTGCCAGCAGTCTCACCCAGGGGGACTACTATGGCTACACCTTC.

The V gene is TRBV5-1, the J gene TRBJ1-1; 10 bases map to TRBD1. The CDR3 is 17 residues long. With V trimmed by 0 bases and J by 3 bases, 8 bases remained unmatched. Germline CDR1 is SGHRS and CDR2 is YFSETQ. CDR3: CASSLGMTGGADTEAFF. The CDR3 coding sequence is TGCGCCAGCAGCTTGGGGATGACAGGGGGCGCGGACACTGAAGCTTTCTTT.

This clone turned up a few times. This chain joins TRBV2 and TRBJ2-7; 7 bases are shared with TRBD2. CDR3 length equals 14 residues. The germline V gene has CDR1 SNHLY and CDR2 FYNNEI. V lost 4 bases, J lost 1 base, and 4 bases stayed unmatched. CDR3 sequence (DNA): TGTGCCAGCAGTGTTGCTAGCGGATCCTACGAGCAGTACTTC. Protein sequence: CASSVASGSYEQYF.

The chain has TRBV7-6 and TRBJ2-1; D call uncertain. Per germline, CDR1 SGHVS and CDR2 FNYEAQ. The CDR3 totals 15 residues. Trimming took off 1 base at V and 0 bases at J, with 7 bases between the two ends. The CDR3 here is CASSLGASSYNEQFF. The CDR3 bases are TGTGCCAGCAGCTTAGGGGCTAGCTCCTACAATGAGCAGTTCTTC. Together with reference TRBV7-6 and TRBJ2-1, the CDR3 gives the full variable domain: GAGVSQSPRYKVTKRGQDVALRCDPISGHVSLYWYRQALGQGPEFLTYFNYEAQQDKSGLPNDRFSAERPEGSISTLTIQRTEQRDSAMYRCASSLGASSYNEQFFGPGTRLTVL.

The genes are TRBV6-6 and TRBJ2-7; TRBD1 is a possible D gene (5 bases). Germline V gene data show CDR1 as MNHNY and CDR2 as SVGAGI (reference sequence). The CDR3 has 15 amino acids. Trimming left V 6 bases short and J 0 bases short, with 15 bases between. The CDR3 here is CASSLTGPNSYEQYF. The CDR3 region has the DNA TGTGCCAGCAGCCTCACAGGCCCTAACTCCTACGAGCAGTACTTC.

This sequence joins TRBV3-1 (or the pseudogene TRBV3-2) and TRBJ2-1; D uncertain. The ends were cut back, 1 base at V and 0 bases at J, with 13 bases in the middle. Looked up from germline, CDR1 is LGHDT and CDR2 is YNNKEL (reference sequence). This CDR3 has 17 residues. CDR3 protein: CASSQGLPASSYNEQFF. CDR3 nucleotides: TGTGCCAGCAGCCAAGGACTCCCCGCAAGCTCCTACAATGAGCAGTTCTTC.

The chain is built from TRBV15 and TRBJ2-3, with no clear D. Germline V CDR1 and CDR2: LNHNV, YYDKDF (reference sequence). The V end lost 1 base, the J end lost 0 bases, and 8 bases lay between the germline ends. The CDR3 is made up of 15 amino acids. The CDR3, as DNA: TGTGCCACCAGCAGAGGAAAGCCTAGCACAGATACGCAGTATTTT. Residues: CATSRGKPSTDTQYF.

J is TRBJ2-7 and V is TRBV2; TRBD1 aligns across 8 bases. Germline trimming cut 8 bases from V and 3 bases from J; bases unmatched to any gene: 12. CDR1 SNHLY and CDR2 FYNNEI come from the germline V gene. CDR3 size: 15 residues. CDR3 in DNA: TGTGCCAGCTCTGCCGATGCGACAGGGGTCTACGAGCAGTACTTC. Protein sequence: CASSADATGVYEQYF.

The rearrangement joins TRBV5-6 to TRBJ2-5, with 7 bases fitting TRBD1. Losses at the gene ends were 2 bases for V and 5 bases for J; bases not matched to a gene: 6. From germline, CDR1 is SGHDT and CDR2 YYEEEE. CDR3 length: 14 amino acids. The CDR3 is CASSLRGGLETQYF. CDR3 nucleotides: TGTGCCAGCAGCTTACGAGGGGGCCTGGAGACCCAGTACTTC.

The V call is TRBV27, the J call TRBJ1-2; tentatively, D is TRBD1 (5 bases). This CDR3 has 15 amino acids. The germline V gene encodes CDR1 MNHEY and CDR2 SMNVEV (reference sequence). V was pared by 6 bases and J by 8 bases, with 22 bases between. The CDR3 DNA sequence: TGTGCCAGCAGACAAACCAGGGTAGGGGCAGGAGGCTACACCTTC. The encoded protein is CASRQTRVGAGGYTF.

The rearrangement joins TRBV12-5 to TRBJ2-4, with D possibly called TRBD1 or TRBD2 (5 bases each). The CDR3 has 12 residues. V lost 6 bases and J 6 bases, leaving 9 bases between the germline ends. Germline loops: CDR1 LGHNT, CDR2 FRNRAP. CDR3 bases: TGTGCTAGTGGCTGGGACGGAAACATTCAGTACTTC. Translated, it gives CASGWDGNIQYF. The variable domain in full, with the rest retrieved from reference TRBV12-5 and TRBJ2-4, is DARVTQTPRHKVTEMGQEVTMRCQPILGHNTVFWYRQTMMQGLELLAYFRNRAPLDDSGMPKDRFSAEMPDATLATLKIQPSEPRDSAVYFCASGWDGNIQYFGAGTRLSVL.

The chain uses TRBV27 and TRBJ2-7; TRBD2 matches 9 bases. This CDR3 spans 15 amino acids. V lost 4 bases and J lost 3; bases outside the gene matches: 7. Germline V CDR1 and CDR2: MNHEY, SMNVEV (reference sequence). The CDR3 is CASSSPSGANYEQYF. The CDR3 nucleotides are TGTGCCAGCAGTTCCCCTAGCGGGGCGAACTACGAGCAGTACTTC.

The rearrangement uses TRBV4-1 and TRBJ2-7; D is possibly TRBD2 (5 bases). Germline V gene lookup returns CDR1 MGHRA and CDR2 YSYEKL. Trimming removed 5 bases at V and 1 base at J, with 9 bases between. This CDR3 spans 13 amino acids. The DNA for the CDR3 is TGCGCCAGCAGCATCAGACTATCCTACGAGCAGTACTTC. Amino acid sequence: CASSIRLSYEQYF.

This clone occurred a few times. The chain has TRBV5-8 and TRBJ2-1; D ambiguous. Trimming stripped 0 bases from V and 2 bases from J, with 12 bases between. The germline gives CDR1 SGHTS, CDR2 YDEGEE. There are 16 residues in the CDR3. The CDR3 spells CASSLVWYSAYNEQFF. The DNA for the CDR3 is TGTGCCAGCAGCTTGGTCTGGTACAGTGCCTACAATGAGCAGTTCTTC. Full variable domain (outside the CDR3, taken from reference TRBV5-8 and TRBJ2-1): EAGVTQSPTHLIKTRGQQATLRCSPISGHTSVYWYQQALGLGLQFLLWYDEGEERNRGNFPPRFSGRQFPNYSSELNVNALELEDSALYLCASSLVWYSAYNEQFFGPGTRLTVL.

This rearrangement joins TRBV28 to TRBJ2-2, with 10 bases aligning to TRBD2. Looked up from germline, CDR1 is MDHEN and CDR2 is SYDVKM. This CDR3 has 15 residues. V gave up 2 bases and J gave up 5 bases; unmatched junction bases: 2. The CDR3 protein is CASSLMTSGTGELFF. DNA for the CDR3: TGTGCCAGCAGTTTAATGACTAGCGGGACCGGGGAGCTGTTTTTT.

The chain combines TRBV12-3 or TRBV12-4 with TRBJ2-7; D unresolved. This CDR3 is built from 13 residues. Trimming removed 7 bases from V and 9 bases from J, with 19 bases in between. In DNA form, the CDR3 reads TGTGCCAGCACCCCAGGCAATCCTACCGCGCAGTACTTC. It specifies CASTPGNPTAQYF.

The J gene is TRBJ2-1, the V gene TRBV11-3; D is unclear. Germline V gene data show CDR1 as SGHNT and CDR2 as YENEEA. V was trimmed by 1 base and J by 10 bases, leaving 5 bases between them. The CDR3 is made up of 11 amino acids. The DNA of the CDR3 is TGTGCCAGCAGCTTAGGTCTCGAGCAGTTCTTC. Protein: CASSLGLEQFF.

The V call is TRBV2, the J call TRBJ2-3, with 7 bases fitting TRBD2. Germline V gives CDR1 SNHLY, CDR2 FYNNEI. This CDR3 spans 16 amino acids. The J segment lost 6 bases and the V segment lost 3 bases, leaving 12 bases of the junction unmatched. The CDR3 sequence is CASSDAGRAVVDTQYF. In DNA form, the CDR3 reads TGTGCCAGCAGTGATGCGGGGAGGGCCGTGGTCGATACGCAGTATTTT.

CDR3 nucleotides: TGTGCCAGCAGCCAGACTAGTGGGGCTACAGATACGCAGTATTTT. Its protein is CASSQTSGATDTQYF. The chain couples TRBV7-6 to TRBJ2-3; the D gene is possibly TRBD2 (6 bases). V gave up 5 bases and J gave up 3 bases, with 15 bases separating them. The CDR3 has 15 residues. The germline CDR1 and CDR2 sequences are SGHVS and FNYEAQ.

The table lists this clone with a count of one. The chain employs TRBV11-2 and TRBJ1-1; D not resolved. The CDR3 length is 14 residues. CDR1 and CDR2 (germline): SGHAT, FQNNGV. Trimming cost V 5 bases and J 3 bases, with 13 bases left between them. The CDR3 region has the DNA TGTGCCAGCAGCCTCCTATTTGGGGACACTGAAGCTTTCTTT. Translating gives CASSLLFGDTEAFF.

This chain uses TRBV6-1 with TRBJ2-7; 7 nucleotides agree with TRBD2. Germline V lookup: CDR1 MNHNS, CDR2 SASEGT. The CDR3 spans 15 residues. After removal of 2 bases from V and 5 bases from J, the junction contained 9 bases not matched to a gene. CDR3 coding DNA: TGTGCCAGCAGTGAATGGGGAATCAGCGGGGACGAGCAGTACTTC. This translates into CASSEWGISGDEQYF.

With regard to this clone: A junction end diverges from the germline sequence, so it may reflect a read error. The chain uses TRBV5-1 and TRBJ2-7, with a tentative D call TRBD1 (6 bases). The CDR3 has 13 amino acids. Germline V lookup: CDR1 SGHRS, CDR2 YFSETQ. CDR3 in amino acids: CASSPDRSYVQYF. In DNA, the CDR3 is TGCGCCAGCAGCCCCGACAGGTCCTACGTGCAGTACTTC.

The CDR3, as DNA: TGCGCCAGCAGCTTGGGGGGACAGGGGGTTGGCAATCAGCCCCAGCATTTT. Protein product: CASSLGGQGVGNQPQHF. The V gene is TRBV5-1, the J gene TRBJ1-5; TRBD1 agrees at 11 bases. CDR1 is SGHRS and CDR2 is YFSETQ in the germline V gene. This CDR3 spans 17 amino acids. Trimming at V came to 0 bases and at J to 2 bases, leaving 4 bases not matched to a gene.

CDR3 nucleotides: TGTGCCAGTAGCCCCCCGACAGGGGGCCAGCTTGAAGCTTTCTTT. Protein: CASSPPTGGQLEAFF. V is TRBV19 and J is TRBJ1-1; 10 bases line up with TRBD1. The CDR3 covers 15 residues. Germline-derived CDR1 and CDR2 are LNHDA and SQIVND (reference sequence). Losses at the gene ends were 6 bases for V and 7 bases for J; bases not matched to a gene: 11.